These 32 T cell receptor beta chains were sequenced from one sample in a study of monozygotic twins with inflammatory bowel disease. For each CDR3 protein, TCRdb gives one entry from its re-call of the 5' RACE reads, without DNA. Seen in this sample are 200,000 to 250,000 distinct CDR3 sequences; the ten most common clones hold 1.5% to 2%. Material for sequencing was blood. The receptor source for this set is a human donor with ulcerative colitis or Crohn's disease, or a healthy co-twin of an affected twin (not recorded which).

The rearrangement joins TRBV6-2 or TRBV6-3 to TRBJ1-4; as DNA is missing, the TRBD1 call by TCRdb cannot be tested. The CDR3 runs 14 residues. In germline, CDR1 is MNHEY, CDR2 SVGEGT. The CDR3 sequence is CASSDSPNNEKLFF.

The chain recombines TRBV5-1 with TRBJ2-3; lacking DNA, the TRBD1 call made by TCRdb goes unchecked. Per germline, CDR1 SGHRS and CDR2 YFSETQ. The CDR3 is 15 amino acids. CDR3 amino acids: CASSSRVGSTDTQYF.

The V gene is TRBV20-1, the J gene TRBJ1-1; the TCRdb D gene call, TRBD1, has no DNA to confirm it. Germline V gene lookup returns CDR1 DFQATT and CDR2 SNEGSKA (reference sequence). CDR3 length equals 14 residues. CDR3 protein: CSARVVGPGAEAFF.

The chain couples TRBV5-1 to TRBJ2-7; the TRBD2 assignment by TCRdb is unverifiable without DNA. This CDR3 has 17 residues. CDR1 is SGHRS, CDR2 YFSETQ, per germline. The CDR3: CASSFGLAGGSSYEQYF.

The gene calls are TRBV5-6 and TRBJ2-7; TCRdb's D call, TRBD1, is unchecked because there is no DNA. The CDR3 has 15 residues. Germline lookup yields CDR1 SGHDT and CDR2 YYEEEE. CDR3 region: CASSLTSGGIHEQYF.

This rearrangement joins TRBV20-1 to TRBJ2-1; without DNA, the TCRdb call of TRBD1 cannot be checked. The length of the CDR3 is 12 residues. Per germline, CDR1 DFQATT and CDR2 SNEGSKA (reference sequence). CDR3 in amino acids: CSKQGAAGEQFF.

CDR3 sequence reads: CASSYDRQTYEQYF. The V and J genes are TRBV6-5 and TRBJ2-7. This CDR3 has 14 residues. The germline CDR1 and CDR2 sequences are MNHEY and SVGAGI.

The chain's CDR3 is CASSYHGPRTEAFF. The V and J genes are TRBV12-3 or TRBV12-4 and TRBJ1-1. The CDR3 spans 14 residues.

The chain is built from TRBV5-1 and TRBJ2-7. Germline CDR1 and CDR2: SGHRS and YFSETQ. CDR3 size: 12 residues. The CDR3 region is CASSAVGYEQYF. The full variable domain, rest sourced from reference TRBV5-1 and TRBJ2-7, is KAGVTQTPRYLIKTRGQQVTLSCSPISGHRSVSWYQQTPGQGLQFLFEYFSETQRNKGNFPGRFSGRQFSNSRSEMNVSTLELGDSALYLCASSAVGYEQYFGPGTRLTVT.

The chain joins TRBV10-3 to TRBJ1-4. Looked up from germline, CDR1 is ENHRY and CDR2 is SYGVKD. The CDR3 is 15 residues long. The chain's CDR3 is CAISESAGWREKLFF.

The genes are TRBV20-1 and TRBJ2-1; TCRdb designates TRBD1, a call that cannot be tested without DNA. This CDR3 has 18 residues. Germline lookup yields CDR1 DFQATT and CDR2 SNEGSKA (reference sequence). Here the CDR3 reads CSARPLAGGSRSYNEQFF.

The rearrangement uses TRBV6-5 and TRBJ1-3. The germline gives CDR1 MNHEY, CDR2 SVGAGI. The CDR3 runs to 15 residues. The chain's CDR3 is CASSSRGFGRGRVYF.

The V gene is TRBV11-2, the J gene TRBJ1-1. Germline V lookup: CDR1 SGHAT, CDR2 FQNNGV. CDR3 size: 15 residues. CDR3 region: CASSLVSSPNTEAFF.

V is TRBV27 and J is TRBJ1-4; TCRdb's D gene call, TRBD1, goes unchecked for lack of DNA. Germline V gene data show CDR1 as MNHEY and CDR2 as SMNVEV (reference sequence). The CDR3 spans 16 residues. CDR3 in amino acids: CASSPRGTPTNEKLFF.

V and J are TRBV18 and TRBJ2-5; absent DNA, TCRdb's TRBD2 call cannot be checked. The length of the CDR3 is 15 residues. Germline V gene data show CDR1 as KGHSH and CDR2 as LQKENI. This CDR3 is CASSPNGRPQETQYF.

The chain recombines TRBV5-5 with TRBJ2-2; the TRBD2 assignment by TCRdb is unverifiable without DNA. Germline values: CDR1 SGHKS, CDR2 YYEKEE (reference sequence). This CDR3 spans 16 amino acids. CDR3 sequence reads: CASSFFSGGNPGELFF.

The chain recombines TRBV27 with TRBJ2-3; there is no DNA to check the TCRdb D call of TRBD1. The CDR3 covers 13 residues. Germline CDR1 and CDR2: MNHEY and SMNVEV (reference sequence). This CDR3 reads CASRQGASDTQYF.

This chain joins TRBV12-5 and TRBJ1-1. The CDR3 has 13 amino acids. Per germline, CDR1 LGHNT and CDR2 FRNRAP. CDR3 sequence reads: CASGFSVNTEAFF.

The V gene is TRBV2, the J gene TRBJ1-5. The CDR3 extends over 12 amino acids. Germline CDR1 SNHLY, CDR2 FYNNEI. CDR3 sequence reads: CASSERVQPQHF. The complete variable domain, with remaining parts taken from reference TRBV2 and TRBJ1-5, reads EPEVTQTPSHQVTQMGQEVILRCVPISNHLYFYWYRQILGQKVEFLVSFYNNEISEKSEIFDDQFSVERPDGSNFTLKIRSTKLEDSAMYFCASSERVQPQHFGDGTRLSIL.

J is TRBJ2-3 and V is TRBV5-1. Germline V gives CDR1 SGHRS, CDR2 YFSETQ. This CDR3 has 15 residues. CDR3: CASSPNLDSTDTQYF.

V and J are TRBV6-4 and TRBJ2-6; TCRdb names TRBD1, which stays unverified in the absence of DNA. The CDR3 length is 14 residues. CDR1 MRHNA and CDR2 SNTAGT come from the germline V gene. CDR3 sequence reads: CASSRDSGANVLTF.

This chain joins TRBV7-9 and TRBJ2-5; the D call of TRBD2 rests on TCRdb alone, since no DNA is present to check it. From germline, CDR1 is SEHNR and CDR2 FQNEAQ (reference sequence). This CDR3 has 14 residues. The CDR3 protein is CASGTSGGRETQYF.

The CDR3 here is CASSPSGQNQETQYF. V and J are TRBV9 and TRBJ2-5; TCRdb reports TRBD1, a call that lacks DNA to check it against. This CDR3 has 15 amino acids. Per the germline V gene, CDR1 is SGDLS and CDR2 is YYNGEE. Drawing the rest from reference TRBV9 and TRBJ2-5, the complete variable domain is DSGVTQTPKHLITATGQRVTLRCSPRSGDLSVYWYQQSLDQGLQFLIQYYNGEERAKGNILERFSAQQFPDLHSELNLSSLELGDSALYFCASSPSGQNQETQYFGPGTRLLVL.

This chain uses TRBV6-1 with TRBJ1-3. Germline assignment: CDR1 MNHNS and CDR2 SASEGT. The CDR3 has 15 residues. The CDR3 sequence is CASRERQGSGNTIYF.

CDR3 residues: CASSWGQGQETQYF. This chain uses TRBV7-9 with TRBJ2-5; TCRdb's D call of TRBD1 is untestable without DNA. This CDR3 has 14 amino acids. Germline V CDR1 and CDR2: SEHNR, FQNEAQ (reference sequence).

The V gene is TRBV4-1, the J gene TRBJ2-5. Germline values: CDR1 MGHRA, CDR2 YSYEKL. The CDR3 consists of 14 residues. CDR3 sequence reads: CASSLGGGVETQYF.

The chain couples TRBV6-5 to TRBJ2-7. Germline assignment: CDR1 MNHEY and CDR2 SVGAGI. The length of the CDR3 is 14 residues. CDR3 in amino acids: CASSYSAAYYEQYF.

The chain links TRBV3-1 to TRBJ2-3; the D call from TCRdb, TRBD1, cannot be confirmed without DNA. CDR3 length: 12 amino acids. Germline V gene sequence: CDR1 LGHDT, CDR2 YNNKEL (reference sequence). The CDR3 protein is CASNTGQGTQYF.

The chain has TRBV5-1 and TRBJ1-2. CDR1 is SGHRS and CDR2 is YFSETQ in the germline V gene. The CDR3 extends over 14 amino acids. The CDR3: CASSLAPANYGYTF.

The chain uses TRBV27 and TRBJ2-1; the D call from TCRdb, TRBD2, cannot be confirmed without DNA. This CDR3 spans 17 amino acids. CDR1 and CDR2 (germline): MNHEY, SMNVEV (reference sequence). The CDR3 protein is CASKKAPGGALYNEQFF.

The chain carries TRBV20-1 and TRBJ1-2; with no DNA, the TCRdb D assignment of TRBD1 cannot be verified. CDR3 length: 15 amino acids. Looked up from germline, CDR1 is DFQATT and CDR2 is SNEGSKA (reference sequence). The CDR3 sequence: CSAKGYTTGSYGYTF.

The gene calls are TRBV5-1 and TRBJ1-4; TCRdb lists TRBD1, though no DNA is available to test this call. CDR3 length: 16 amino acids. Per the germline V gene, CDR1 is SGHRS and CDR2 is YFSETQ. This CDR3 is CASSLMGRGAGEKLFF.